A single sample gave rise to the 11 T cell receptor beta chains below, sequenced in a study of glioma-infiltrating T cells. Using RNA template, CDR3s of TCR alpha and beta were amplified with iRepertoire arm-PCR. TCRdb re-analysed the multiplex PCR reads in MiXCR, keeping a single row per CDR3 protein. The data show some 1,500 distinct CDR3 sequences, more than 70% seen once. Input material: glioma tissue, nonneoplastic brain tissue, or PBMCs (not recorded which). These receptors came from a human donor with low-grade glioma or glioblastoma, undergoing nonglioma brain surgery, or in good health (not recorded which). Some clones in this sample may be carry-over from other donors' samples.

V gene TRBV7-2 combines with J gene TRBJ1-1; D not certain. The V and J ends lost 0 bases and 1 base respectively, with 3 bases between them. CDR1 is SGHTA and CDR2 is FQGNSA in the germline V gene. This CDR3 comprises 13 residues. The CDR3 sequence: CASSLARNTEAFF. Written as DNA, the CDR3 is TGTGCCAGCAGCTTAGCGCGGAACACTGAAGCTTTCTTT.

The rearrangement joins TRBV20-1 to TRBJ1-1; perhaps TRBD1 as D (5 bases). From germline, CDR1 is DFQATT and CDR2 SNEGSKA (reference sequence). V was shortened by 5 bases and J by 4 bases, with 17 bases between the two germline ends. This CDR3 spans 14 amino acids. The CDR3 sequence: CSAGSGRGGTEAFF. The CDR3 DNA is TGCAGTGCTGGATCGGGCCGGGGGGGCACTGAAGCTTTCTTT.

The gene calls are TRBV6-1 and TRBJ1-1, with TRBD1 as a possible D gene (6 bases). V shed 0 bases and J shed 7 bases, with 15 bases lying between them. The germline V gene has CDR1 MNHNS and CDR2 SASEGT. The CDR3 covers 15 residues. CDR3 DNA: TGTGCCAGCAGTGAAGCTGAGGGGGGTGTCAGTGAAGCTTTCTTT. Encoded protein: CASSEAEGGVSEAFF.

The rearrangement joins TRBV7-2 to TRBJ2-7; tentative D call: TRBD2 (5 bases). This CDR3 is built from 16 residues. Looked up from germline, CDR1 is SGHTA and CDR2 is FQGNSA. V was clipped by 2 bases and J by 3 bases, with 17 bases between them. The CDR3 coding sequence is TGTGCCAGCAGCTTATCGTTACCAGCGGAGAACTACGAGCAGTACTTC. Translated, it gives CASSLSLPAENYEQYF.

The chain is built from TRBV4-1 and TRBJ2-3, with 7 bases that match TRBD1. CDR3 size: 17 residues. Germline CDR1 reads MGHRA; CDR2 reads YSYEKL. The V and J ends lost 0 bases and 1 base, in that order; junction bases with no gene match: 7. Here the CDR3 reads CASSQDIGGQGTDTQYF. CDR3 sequence (DNA): TGCGCCAGCAGCCAAGACATTGGCGGACAGGGCACAGATACGCAGTATTTT.

The chain couples TRBV6-2 or TRBV6-3 to TRBJ2-7; D call uncertain. There are 13 residues in the CDR3. V was pared by 2 bases and J by 5 bases, with 10 bases between. The germline CDR1 and CDR2 sequences are MNHEY and SVGEGT. The CDR3 DNA sequence: TGTGCCAGCAGTTACCTGGAGAACAACGAGCAGTACTTC. Residues: CASSYLENNEQYF.

The chain combines TRBV6-2 or TRBV6-3 with TRBJ2-7; tentative D call: TRBD1 (6 bases). CDR3 length equals 14 residues. Trimming cost V 0 bases and J 3 bases, with 9 bases left between them. Germline V gene data show CDR1 as MNHEY and CDR2 as SVGEGT. Written as DNA, the CDR3 is TGTGCCAGCAGTTACTCGACAGGAGACTACGAGCAGTACTTC. Its protein is CASSYSTGDYEQYF.

The J gene is TRBJ1-6, the V gene TRBV6-1, with D unclear. Trimming removed 10 bases at V and 3 bases at J, with 4 bases between. CDR1 and CDR2 (germline): MNHNS, SASEGT. The CDR3 covers 11 residues. CDR3 sequence reads: CATDYNSPLHF. CDR3 bases: TGTGCCACCGACTATAATTCACCCCTCCACTTT.

The V call is TRBV6-5, the J call TRBJ2-1; D assignment may be TRBD1 or TRBD2 (5 bases each). Germline CDR1 is MNHEY and CDR2 is SVGAGI. V lost 6 bases and J lost 5, with 14 bases in between. The CDR3 is made up of 14 amino acids. CDR3 residues: CASRGPGYHNEQFF. CDR3 DNA sequence: TGTGCCAGCAGGGGACCGGGGTACCACAATGAGCAGTTCTTC.

The chain uses TRBV27 and TRBJ1-2; a weak D match, TRBD1 (6 bases). Germline V gene sequence: CDR1 MNHEY, CDR2 SMNVEV (reference sequence). The CDR3 totals 15 residues. V was clipped by 3 bases and J by 2 bases, with 13 bases between them. This CDR3 is CASSFFGQPNYGYTF. The CDR3 DNA follows: TGTGCCAGCAGTTTTTTTGGACAGCCGAACTATGGCTACACCTTC.

The rearrangement joins TRBV20-1 to TRBJ1-6, with a weak D call TRBD1 (5 bases). Germline V lookup: CDR1 DFQATT, CDR2 SNEGSKA (reference sequence). V gave up 1 base and J gave up 9 bases, with 16 bases separating them. There are 15 residues in the CDR3. CDR3 DNA sequence: TGCAGTGCTAGAGTAGTCCAGGGACGTCTTTCACCCCTCCACTTT. Translation: CSARVVQGRLSPLHF.